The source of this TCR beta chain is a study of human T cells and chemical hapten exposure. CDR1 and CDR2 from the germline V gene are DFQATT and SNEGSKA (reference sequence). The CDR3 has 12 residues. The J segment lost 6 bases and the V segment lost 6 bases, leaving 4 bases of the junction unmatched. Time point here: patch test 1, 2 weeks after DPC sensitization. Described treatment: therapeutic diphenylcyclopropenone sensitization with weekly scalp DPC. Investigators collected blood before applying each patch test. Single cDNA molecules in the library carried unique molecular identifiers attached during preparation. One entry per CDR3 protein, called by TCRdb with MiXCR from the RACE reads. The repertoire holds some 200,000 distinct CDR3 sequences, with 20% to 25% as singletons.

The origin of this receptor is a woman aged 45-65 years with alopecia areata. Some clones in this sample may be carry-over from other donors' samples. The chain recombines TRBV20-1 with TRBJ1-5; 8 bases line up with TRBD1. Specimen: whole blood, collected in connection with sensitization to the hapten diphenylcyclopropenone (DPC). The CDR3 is CSAGTGSQPQHF. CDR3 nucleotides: TGCAGTGCCGGGACAGGCAGTCAGCCCCAGCATTTT.